This T cell receptor beta chain was recorded in a study of blood T cell repertoires in COVID-19. For the study at large: PBMCs, B-cell-depleted T cells, or T cells provided the cDNA or gDNA that made up the material.

Original processing notes: The authors estimated nucleated cell counts from reference gene primer amplification. Clones were read by immunoSEQ multiplex PCR, and TCRdb kept only the in-frame ones, dropping some. V and J calls and clone size are those listed in that table; D and trimming were worked out from the DNA. The data show hundreds of thousands of clones, approximately 90% seen once. Clinical histories supplied by participants themselves formed the basis of cohort assignment. Resolution of symptoms, clearance, or two negative PCRs was present in recovered Cohort 3 donors. The V end lost 6 bases, the J end lost 2 bases, and 11 bases lay between the germline ends. Germline loops: CDR1 LGHDT, CDR2 YNNKEL (reference sequence). This CDR3 has 13 residues.

The genes are TRBV3-1 (or the pseudogene TRBV3-2) and TRBJ2-7; weak D call: TRBD1 (5 bases). Sequenced: PBMCs or T cells enriched from blood (not recorded which). The TCR sequence derives from a man aged 30 to 39 who had recovered from COVID-19. CDR3 sequence: CASSRLDTYEQYF. Here the CDR3 DNA reads TGTGCCAGCAGTCGGTTGGACACCTACGAGCAGTACTTC.